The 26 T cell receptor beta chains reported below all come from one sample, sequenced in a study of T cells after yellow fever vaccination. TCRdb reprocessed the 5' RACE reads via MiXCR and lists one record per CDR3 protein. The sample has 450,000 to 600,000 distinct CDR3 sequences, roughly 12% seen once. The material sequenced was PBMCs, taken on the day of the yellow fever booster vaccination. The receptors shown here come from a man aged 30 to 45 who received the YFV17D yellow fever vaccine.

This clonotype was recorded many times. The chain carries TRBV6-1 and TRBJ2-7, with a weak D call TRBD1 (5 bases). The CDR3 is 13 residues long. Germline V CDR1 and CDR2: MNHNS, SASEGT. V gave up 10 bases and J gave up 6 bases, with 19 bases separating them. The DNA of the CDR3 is TGTGCCACCAAGCCCCAGGGAAGGGGCGAGCAGTACTTC. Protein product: CATKPQGRGEQYF.

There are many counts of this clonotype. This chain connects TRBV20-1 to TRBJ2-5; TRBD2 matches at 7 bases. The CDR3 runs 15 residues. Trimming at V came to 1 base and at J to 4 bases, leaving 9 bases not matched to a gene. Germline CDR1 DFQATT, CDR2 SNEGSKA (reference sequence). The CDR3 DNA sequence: TGCAGTGCTAGAGCGAGCGGGAAGGGCGGAGAGACCCAGTACTTC. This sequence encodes CSARASGKGGETQYF.

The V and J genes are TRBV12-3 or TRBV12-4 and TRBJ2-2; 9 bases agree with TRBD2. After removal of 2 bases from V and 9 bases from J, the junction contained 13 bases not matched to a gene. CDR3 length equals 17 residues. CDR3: CASSLPPEREADRELFF. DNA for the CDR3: TGTGCCAGCAGTTTACCCCCGGAGCGGGAGGCCGACCGGGAGCTGTTTTTT.

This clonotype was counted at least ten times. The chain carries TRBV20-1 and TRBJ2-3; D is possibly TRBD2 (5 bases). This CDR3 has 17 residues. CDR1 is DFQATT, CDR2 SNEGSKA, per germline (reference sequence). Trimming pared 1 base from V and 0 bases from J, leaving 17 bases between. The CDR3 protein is CSARGVGWGASTDTQYF. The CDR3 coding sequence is TGCAGTGCTAGAGGTGTGGGTTGGGGAGCTAGCACAGATACGCAGTATTTT.

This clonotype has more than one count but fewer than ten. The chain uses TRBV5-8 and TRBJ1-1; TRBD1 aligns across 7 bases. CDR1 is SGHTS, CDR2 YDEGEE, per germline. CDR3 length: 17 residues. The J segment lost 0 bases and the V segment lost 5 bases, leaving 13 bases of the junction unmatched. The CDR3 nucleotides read TGTGCCAGCAGTTTAAGGACAGGCCACGTCATGAACACTGAAGCTTTCTTT. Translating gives CASSLRTGHVMNTEAFF.

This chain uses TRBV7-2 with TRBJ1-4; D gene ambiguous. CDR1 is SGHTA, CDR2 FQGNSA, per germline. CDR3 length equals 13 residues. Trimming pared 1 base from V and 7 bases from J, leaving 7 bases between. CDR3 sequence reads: CASSLESGEKLFF. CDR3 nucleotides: TGTGCCAGCAGCTTAGAGTCAGGTGAAAAACTGTTTTTT.

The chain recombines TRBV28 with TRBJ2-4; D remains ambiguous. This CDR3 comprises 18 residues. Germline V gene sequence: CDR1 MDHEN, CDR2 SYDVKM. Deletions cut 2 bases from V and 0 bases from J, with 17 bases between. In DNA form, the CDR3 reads TGTGCCAGCAGTTTACTTGGCCAGGCTGAGGTAGCCAAAAACATTCAGTACTTC. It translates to CASSLLGQAEVAKNIQYF.

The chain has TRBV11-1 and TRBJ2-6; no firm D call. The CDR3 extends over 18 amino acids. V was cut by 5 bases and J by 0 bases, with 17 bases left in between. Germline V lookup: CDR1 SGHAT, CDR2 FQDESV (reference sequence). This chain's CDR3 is CASSLLSTATSGANVLTF. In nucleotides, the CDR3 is TGTGCCAGCAGCCTACTCTCGACCGCTACCTCTGGGGCCAACGTCCTGACTTTC.

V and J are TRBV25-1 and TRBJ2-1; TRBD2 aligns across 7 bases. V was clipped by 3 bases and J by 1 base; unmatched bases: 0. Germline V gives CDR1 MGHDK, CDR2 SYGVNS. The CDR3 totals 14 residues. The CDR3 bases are TGTGCCAGCAGTGAGCGGGAGTCCTACAATGAGCAGTTCTTC. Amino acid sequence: CASSERESYNEQFF.

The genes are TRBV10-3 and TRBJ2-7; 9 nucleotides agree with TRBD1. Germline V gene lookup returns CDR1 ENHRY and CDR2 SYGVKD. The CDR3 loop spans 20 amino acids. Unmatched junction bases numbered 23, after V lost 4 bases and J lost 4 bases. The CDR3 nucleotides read TGTGCCATCAGTGTTTCTCCGTACAGTCTAGGCGGGACAGGGAGTTACGAGCAGTACTTC. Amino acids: CAISVSPYSLGGTGSYEQYF.

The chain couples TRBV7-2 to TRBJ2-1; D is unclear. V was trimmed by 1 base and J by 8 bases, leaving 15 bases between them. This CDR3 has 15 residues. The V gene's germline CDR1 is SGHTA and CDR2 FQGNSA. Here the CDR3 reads CASSLVLLPRDEQFF. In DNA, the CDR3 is TGTGCCAGCAGCTTAGTACTACTGCCCCGGGATGAGCAGTTCTTC.

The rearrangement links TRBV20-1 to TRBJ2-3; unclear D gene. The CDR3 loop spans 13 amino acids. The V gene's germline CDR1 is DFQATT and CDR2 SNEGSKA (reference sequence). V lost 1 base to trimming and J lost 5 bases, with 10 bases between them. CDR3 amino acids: CSARAPARDTQYF. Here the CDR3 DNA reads TGCAGTGCTAGAGCCCCAGCGAGAGATACGCAGTATTTT.

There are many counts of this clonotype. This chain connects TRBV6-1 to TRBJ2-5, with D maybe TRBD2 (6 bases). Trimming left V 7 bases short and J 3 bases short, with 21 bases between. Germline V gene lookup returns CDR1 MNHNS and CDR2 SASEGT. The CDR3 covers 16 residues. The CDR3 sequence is CASTSPRGTSKETQYF. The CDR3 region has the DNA TGTGCCAGCACCTCCCCTAGGGGTACTAGCAAAGAGACCCAGTACTTC.

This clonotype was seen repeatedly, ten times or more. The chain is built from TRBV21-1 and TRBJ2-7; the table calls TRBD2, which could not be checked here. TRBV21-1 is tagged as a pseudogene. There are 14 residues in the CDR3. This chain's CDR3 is CAISLGEGTYEQYF. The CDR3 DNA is TGTGCCATTTCTCTGGGGGAGGGAACTTACGAGCAGTACTTC.

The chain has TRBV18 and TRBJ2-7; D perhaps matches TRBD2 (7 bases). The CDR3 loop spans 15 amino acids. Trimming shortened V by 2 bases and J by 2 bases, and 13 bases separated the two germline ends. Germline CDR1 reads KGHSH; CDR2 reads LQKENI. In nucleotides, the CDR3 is TGTGCCAGCTCACCAGCTGAGGGGGGGACCTACGAGCAGTACTTC. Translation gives CASSPAEGGTYEQYF.

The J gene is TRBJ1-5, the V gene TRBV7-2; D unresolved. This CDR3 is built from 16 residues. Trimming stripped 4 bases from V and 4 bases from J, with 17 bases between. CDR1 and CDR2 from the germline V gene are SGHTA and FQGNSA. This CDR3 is CASSSPKPSGNQPQHF. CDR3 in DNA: TGTGCCAGCAGCTCCCCTAAGCCGAGTGGGAATCAGCCCCAGCATTTT.

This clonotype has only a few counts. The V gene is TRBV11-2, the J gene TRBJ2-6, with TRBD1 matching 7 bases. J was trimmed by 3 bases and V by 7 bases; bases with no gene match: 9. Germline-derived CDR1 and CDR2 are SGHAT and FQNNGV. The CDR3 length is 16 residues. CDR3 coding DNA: TGTGCCAGCATCCCACCCGACAGGGTTGGGGCCAACGTCCTGACTTTC. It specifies CASIPPDRVGANVLTF. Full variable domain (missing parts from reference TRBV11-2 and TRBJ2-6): EAGVAQSPRYKIIEKRQSVAFWCNPISGHATLYWYQQILGQGPKLLIQFQNNGVVDDSQLPKDRFSAERLKGVDSTLKIQPAKLEDSAVYLCASIPPDRVGANVLTFGAGSRLTVL.

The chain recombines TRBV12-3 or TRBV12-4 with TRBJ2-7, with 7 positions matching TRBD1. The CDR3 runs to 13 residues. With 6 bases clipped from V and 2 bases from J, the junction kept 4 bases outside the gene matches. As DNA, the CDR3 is TGTGCCAGCAGGGGGACAGAGACCTACGAGCAGTACTTC. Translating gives CASRGTETYEQYF.

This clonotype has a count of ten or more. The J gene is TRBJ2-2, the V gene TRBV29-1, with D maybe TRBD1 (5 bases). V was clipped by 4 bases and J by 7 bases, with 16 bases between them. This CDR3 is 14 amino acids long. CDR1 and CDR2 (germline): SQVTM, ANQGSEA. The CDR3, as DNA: TGCAGCGTTGCAAGTCAGGGTGGTGTCGGGGAGCTGTTTTTT. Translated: CSVASQGGVGELFF.

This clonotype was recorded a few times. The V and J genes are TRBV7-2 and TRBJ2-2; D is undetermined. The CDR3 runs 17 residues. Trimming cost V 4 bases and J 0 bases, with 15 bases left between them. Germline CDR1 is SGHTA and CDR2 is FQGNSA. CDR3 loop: CASSSPHPTANTGELFF. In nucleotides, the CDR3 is TGTGCCAGCAGCTCCCCACACCCAACCGCGAACACCGGGGAGCTGTTTTTT. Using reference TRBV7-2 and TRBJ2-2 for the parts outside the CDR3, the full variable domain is GAGVSQSPSNKVTEKGKDVELRCDPISGHTALYWYRQSLGQGLEFLIYFQGNSAPDKSGLPSDRFSAERTGGSVSTLTIQRTQQEDSAVYLCASSSPHPTANTGELFFGEGSRLTVL.

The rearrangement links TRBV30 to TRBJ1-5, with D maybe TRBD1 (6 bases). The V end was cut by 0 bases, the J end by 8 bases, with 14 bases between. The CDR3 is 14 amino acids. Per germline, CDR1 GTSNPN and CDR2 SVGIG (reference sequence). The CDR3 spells CAWSVTGGIEPQHF. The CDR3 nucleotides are TGTGCCTGGAGTGTAACCGGGGGCATTGAGCCCCAGCATTTT.

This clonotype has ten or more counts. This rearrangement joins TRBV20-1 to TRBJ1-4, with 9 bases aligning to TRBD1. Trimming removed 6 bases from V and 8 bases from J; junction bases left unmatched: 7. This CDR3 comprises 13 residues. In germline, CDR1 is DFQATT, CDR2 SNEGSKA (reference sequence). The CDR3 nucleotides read TGCAGTGCCGCGGGACAGGGCGGGGAAAAACTGTTTTTT. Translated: CSAAGQGGEKLFF.

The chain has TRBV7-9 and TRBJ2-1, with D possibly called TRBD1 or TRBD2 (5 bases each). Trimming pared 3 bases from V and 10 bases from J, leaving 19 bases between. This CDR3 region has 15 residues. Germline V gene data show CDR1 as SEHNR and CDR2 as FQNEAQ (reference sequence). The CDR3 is CASSFQRGTNEEQFF. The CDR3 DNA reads TGTGCCAGCAGCTTCCAGAGGGGTACAAATGAGGAGCAGTTCTTC.

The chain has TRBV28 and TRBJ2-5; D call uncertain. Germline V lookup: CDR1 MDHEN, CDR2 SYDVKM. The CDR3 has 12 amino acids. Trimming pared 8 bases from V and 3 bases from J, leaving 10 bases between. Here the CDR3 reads CASQPSKETQYF. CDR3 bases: TGTGCCAGCCAACCGTCAAAAGAGACCCAGTACTTC.

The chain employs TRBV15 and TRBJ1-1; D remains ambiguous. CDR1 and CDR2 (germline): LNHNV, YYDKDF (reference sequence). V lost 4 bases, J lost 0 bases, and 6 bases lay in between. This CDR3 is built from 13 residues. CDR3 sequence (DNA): TGTGCCACCAGCACGGCTATGAACACTGAAGCTTTCTTT. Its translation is CATSTAMNTEAFF.

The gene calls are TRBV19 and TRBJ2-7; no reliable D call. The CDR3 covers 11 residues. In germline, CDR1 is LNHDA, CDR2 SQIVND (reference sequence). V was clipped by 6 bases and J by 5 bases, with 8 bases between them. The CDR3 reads CASSKRDEQYF. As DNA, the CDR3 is TGTGCCAGTAGCAAAAGGGACGAGCAGTACTTC.